Below are 24 T cell receptor beta chains sequenced from a single sample in a study of cytomegalovirus exposure and HLA in healthy donors. The PCR had 60 Vbeta and 13 Jbeta primers. Sequenced by immunoSEQ multiplex PCR; TCRdb stores in-frame clones only, minus some. The table shows more than 100,000 clones, with around 10% occurring only once. The specimen was PBMCs. All receptors derive from a woman aged 35 to 49 in good health and CMV-seropositive.

This clone was observed at least ten times. The DNA for the CDR3 is TGTGCCAGCAGCTTTTGGGAGGGGCCCTATGGCTACACCTTC. Translating it yields CASSFWEGPYGYTF. The V call is TRBV5-6, the J call TRBJ1-2; D might be TRBD1 (5 bases). V was cut by 2 bases and J by 4 bases, with 12 bases left in between. Germline V gene lookup returns CDR1 SGHDT and CDR2 YYEEEE. This CDR3 has 14 amino acids.

The rearrangement links TRBV4-1 to TRBJ1-2; 8 bases fit TRBD1. Germline V gene lookup returns CDR1 MGHRA and CDR2 YSYEKL. Unmatched junction bases numbered 5, after V lost 0 bases and J lost 8 bases. The CDR3 sequence is 14 residues long. The CDR3 spells CASSQDPDRGGYTF. In DNA, the CDR3 is TGCGCCAGCAGCCAAGATCCTGACAGGGGCGGCTACACCTTC.

This clone came up a few times. This chain connects TRBV12-2 to TRBJ1-1; the table's D call TRBD1 went unverified against the DNA. TRBV12-2 is listed as a pseudogene. The CDR3 consists of 18 residues. The CDR3 DNA reads TGTGCAAGTCGCTTGGGGGCCCAGGTCCCTTATTTGAACACTGAAGCTTTCTTT. It yields the protein CASRLGAQVPYLNTEAFF.

This clone was observed a handful of times. The chain recombines TRBV2 with TRBJ1-4; 9 positions match TRBD1. Unmatched junction bases numbered 10, after V lost 9 bases and J lost 8 bases. CDR1 SNHLY and CDR2 FYNNEI come from the germline V gene. This CDR3 contains 14 residues. This CDR3 reads CASLSGTGHEKLFF. The CDR3, as DNA: TGTGCCAGTCTCTCCGGGACAGGGCACGAAAAACTGTTTTTT.

The chain combines TRBV21-1 with TRBJ1-5; the D call TRBD1 from the table was never checked on the DNA. TRBV21-1 is a pseudogene. The CDR3 has 17 residues. CDR3 residues: CASSKCDGTEVNQPQHF. DNA for the CDR3: TGTGCCAGCAGCAAATGTGACGGGACAGAGGTAAATCAGCCCCAGCATTTT.

This clone came up a few times. Distinct nucleotide sequences in the sample also encode this CDR3. The chain couples TRBV27 to TRBJ1-6; D is uncertain. Between the trimmed V and J ends, which lost 0 bases and 0 bases, there was a span of 3 bases. Germline V lookup: CDR1 MNHEY, CDR2 SMNVEV (reference sequence). The CDR3 runs 15 residues. The CDR3 reads CASSLSSSYNSPLHF. CDR3 in DNA: TGTGCCAGCAGTTTATCTAGCTCCTATAATTCACCCCTCCACTTT.

The J gene is TRBJ2-7, the V gene TRBV5-5; a weak D match, TRBD1 (5 bases). The germline V and J ends were trimmed by 1 base and 6 bases, with 8 bases remaining between them. This CDR3 is built from 12 residues. Germline values: CDR1 SGHKS, CDR2 YYEKEE (reference sequence). CDR3 in DNA: TGTGCCAGCAGCTTGACAGGCGGCGAGCAGTACTTC. It codes for CASSLTGGEQYF.

This chain uses TRBV5-5 with TRBJ2-7; 9 nucleotides match TRBD1. V shed 2 bases, J shed 1 base, and the junction held 7 bases outside the gene matches. The CDR3 loop spans 16 amino acids. Looked up from germline, CDR1 is SGHKS and CDR2 is YYEKEE (reference sequence). CDR3 residues: CASSFTGQGLSYEQYF. The CDR3 DNA follows: TGTGCCAGCAGCTTTACGGGACAGGGATTATCCTACGAGCAGTACTTC. Variable domain in full (rest from reference TRBV5-5 and TRBJ2-7): DAGVTQSPTHLIKTRGQQVTLRCSPISGHKSVSWYQQVLGQGPQFIFQYYEKEERGRGNFPDRFSARQFPNYSSELNVNALLLGDSALYLCASSFTGQGLSYEQYFGPGTRLTVT.

The chain is built from TRBV7-2 and TRBJ2-7, with TRBD1 matching over 9 bases. The CDR3 totals 14 residues. CDR1 is SGHTA and CDR2 is FQGNSA in the germline V gene. The junction had 7 bases not matched to a gene; V was cut back by 1 base and J by 9 bases. This chain's CDR3 is CASSLDRGQRGQYF. The CDR3 DNA reads as TGTGCCAGCAGCTTAGACAGGGGGCAAAGAGGGCAGTACTTC.

The chain has TRBV4-3 and TRBJ1-2; D possibly corresponds to TRBD1 (5 bases). Per germline, CDR1 LGHNA and CDR2 YSLEER. The CDR3 is made up of 13 amino acids. Trimming took 0 bases from V and 8 from J, leaving 10 bases between them. The CDR3 DNA reads as TGCGCCAGCAGCCAAGATGGAGGGGAAGGCTACACCTTC. Translated, it gives CASSQDGGEGYTF.

The chain links TRBV11-3 to TRBJ2-7; 9 nucleotides match TRBD1. V was clipped by 3 bases and J by 3 bases; unmatched bases: 6. CDR1 is SGHNT and CDR2 is YENEEA in the germline V gene. The CDR3 sequence is 15 residues long. The CDR3 DNA follows: TGTGCCAGCAGCTTCCTGGACAGGGGAAACTACGAGCAGTACTTC. It yields the protein CASSFLDRGNYEQYF.

This chain links TRBV6-6 with TRBJ1-5; D perhaps matches TRBD1 (5 bases). This CDR3 is 15 amino acids long. The germline V gene encodes CDR1 MNHNY and CDR2 SVGAGI (reference sequence). V lost 4 bases to trimming and J lost 3 bases, with 13 bases between them. CDR3 sequence reads: CASSSSRADNQPQHF. CDR3 nucleotides: TGTGCCAGCAGTTCGAGCAGGGCGGACAATCAGCCCCAGCATTTT.

This clone was seen a few times. The chain uses TRBV2 and TRBJ1-5; possibly TRBD1 for D (6 bases). V dropped 8 bases and J dropped 4 bases, with 15 bases sitting between them. The germline CDR1 and CDR2 sequences are SNHLY and FYNNEI. This CDR3 region has 14 residues. For the CDR3, the DNA is TGTGCCAGCCGAGACCGGGACACAAATCAGCCCCAGCATTTT. Encoded protein: CASRDRDTNQPQHF.

The genes are TRBV19 and TRBJ2-1; TRBD1 matches 8 bases. The junction had 3 bases not matched to a gene; V was cut back by 6 bases and J by 5 bases. The germline V gene encodes CDR1 LNHDA and CDR2 SQIVND (reference sequence). The CDR3 has 13 amino acids. The CDR3 loop reads CASRSTGDNEQFF. The CDR3 nucleotides are TGTGCCAGTAGATCGACAGGGGACAATGAGCAGTTCTTC.

This clone was picked up a small number of times. The chain couples TRBV6-1 to TRBJ1-1; D perhaps matches TRBD1 (5 bases). CDR1 is MNHNS, CDR2 SASEGT, per germline. The V and J ends lost 2 bases and 1 base respectively, with 8 bases between them. The CDR3 covers 14 residues. CDR3 amino acids: CASSERGWNTEAFF. The CDR3, as DNA: TGTGCCAGCAGTGAAAGGGGTTGGAACACTGAAGCTTTCTTT.

This clone has more than one count but fewer than ten. This chain links TRBV5-4 with TRBJ2-1; D perhaps matches TRBD2 (7 bases). V dropped 3 bases and J dropped 3 bases, with 16 bases sitting between them. The germline V gene encodes CDR1 SGHNT and CDR2 YYREEE (reference sequence). The CDR3 totals 16 residues. The CDR3 loop reads CASSSRGGGSYNEQFF. The CDR3 coding sequence is TGTGCCAGCAGCTCCCGCGGGGGCGGCAGCTACAATGAGCAGTTCTTC.

A few counts support this clone. The V gene is TRBV7-2, the J gene TRBJ1-5, with 7 bases that match TRBD1. CDR3 length: 13 amino acids. Germline trimming cut 4 bases from V and 5 bases from J; bases unmatched to any gene: 2. Germline V lookup: CDR1 SGHTA, CDR2 FQGNSA. The CDR3 here is CASSSDRDQPQHF. The CDR3 region has the DNA TGTGCCAGCAGCTCCGACAGGGATCAGCCCCAGCATTTT.

This clone was seen a few times. The J gene is TRBJ1-1, the V gene TRBV7-6; a weak D match, TRBD1 (5 bases). The ends were cut back, 5 bases at V and 6 bases at J, with 16 bases in the middle. CDR3 size: 14 residues. CDR1 is SGHVS and CDR2 is FNYEAQ in the germline V gene. This CDR3 is CASSATRGPAEAFF. CDR3 nucleotide sequence: TGTGCCAGCAGCGCCACAAGGGGCCCAGCTGAAGCTTTCTTT.

A few counts support this clone. The chain employs TRBV7-2 and TRBJ1-5, with D perhaps TRBD1 (6 bases). Trimming took off 4 bases at V and 5 bases at J, with 9 bases between the two ends. CDR1 SGHTA and CDR2 FQGNSA come from the germline V gene. The CDR3 totals 13 residues. CDR3 region: CASSSRTDQPQHF. The CDR3 bases are TGTGCCAGCAGCTCCCGGACAGATCAGCCCCAGCATTTT. The full variable domain, completed using reference TRBV7-2 and TRBJ1-5, is GAGVSQSPSNKVTEKGKDVELRCDPISGHTALYWYRQSLGQGLEFLIYFQGNSAPDKSGLPSDRFSAERTGGSVSTLTIQRTQQEDSAVYLCASSSRTDQPQHFGDGTRLSIL.

The rearrangement uses TRBV5-6 and TRBJ1-5; a possible D gene is TRBD1 (5 bases). Trimming pared 0 bases from V and 2 bases from J, leaving 9 bases between. This CDR3 is built from 15 residues. CDR1 and CDR2 (germline): SGHDT, YYEEEE. This chain's CDR3 is CASSLGQLRNQPQHF. The DNA of the CDR3 is TGTGCCAGCAGCTTGGGACAGCTACGCAATCAGCCCCAGCATTTT.

This clone was seen a few times. This chain uses TRBV9 with TRBJ1-4, with D possibly TRBD1 on 6 matching bases. This CDR3 has 14 residues. The V end lost 2 bases, the J end lost 12 bases, and 17 bases lay between the germline ends. Germline lookup yields CDR1 SGDLS and CDR2 YYNGEE. The CDR3 nucleotides read TGTGCCAGCAGCGTCGACATTGAGGGGGAAGAACTGTTTTTT. Translation gives CASSVDIEGEELFF.

This clone was picked up a small number of times. This chain uses TRBV11-3 with TRBJ1-1; 7 nucleotides line up with TRBD1. From germline, CDR1 is SGHNT and CDR2 YENEEA. The CDR3 sequence is 14 residues long. V lost 7 bases, J lost 5 bases, and 10 bases stayed unmatched. The CDR3, as DNA: TGTGCCAGCACCCGACAGGGAGAAGGAACTGAAGCTTTCTTT. Protein product: CASTRQGEGTEAFF. The variable domain in full, completed from reference TRBV11-3 and TRBJ1-1, reads EAGVVQSPRYKIIEKKQPVAFWCNPISGHNTLYWYLQNLGQGPELLIRYENEEAVDDSQLPKDRFSAERLKGVDSTLKIQPAELGDSAVYLCASTRQGEGTEAFFGQGTRLTVV.

DNA of the CDR3: TGTGCCAGCAGCGTTAGACAGGGGGCAAATACGCAGTATTTT. This codes for CASSVRQGANTQYF. V is TRBV2 and J is TRBJ2-3, with 10 bases that match TRBD1. CDR3 length: 14 residues. Germline V gene lookup returns CDR1 SNHLY and CDR2 FYNNEI. Trimming took 6 bases from V and 7 from J; bases not matched to a gene: 7.

This clone has more than one count but fewer than ten. The chain is built from TRBV2 and TRBJ1-2; D perhaps matches TRBD1 (5 bases). The CDR3 sequence is 13 residues long. Germline CDR1 reads SNHLY; CDR2 reads FYNNEI. Trimming took off 2 bases at V and 7 bases at J, with 11 bases between the two ends. CDR3 DNA sequence: TGTGCCAGCAGTGAAACAGGCGTGGGTGGCTACACCTTC. It translates to CASSETGVGGYTF.